This T cell receptor (beta chain) was obtained from a study of response to subunit inactivated influenza vaccine. Each CDR3 protein gets one entry after TCRdb re-called the RT-PCR reads with MiXCR. This sample yields about 570,000 distinct CDR3 sequences, of which around 10% are seen a single time; 11% belongs to the top ten. This CDR3 is built from 16 residues. The V end was cut by 0 bases, the J end by 0 bases, with 12 bases between. Germline assignment: CDR1 SGDLS and CDR2 YYNGEE. These data also featured in a second study, about T cells expressing NK-cell markers. That work adds: The TCR beta cDNA came from 5'RACE template switching with UMIs. In several experiments, sorting was restricted to alpha-beta TCR T cells by an anti-gamma-delta TCR antibody. Each of over 5 donors carried dominant NKG2C+ clonotypes accounting for roughly 1.0-8% of CD8+ T cells. In several donors, dominant clonotypes made up about 25-60.1% of CD3+CD56-NKG2C+ cells. The HCMV specificity of the expanded NKG2C+ T cell clones stayed unresolved.

The J gene is TRBJ2-5, the V gene TRBV9; the D is unclear. This clonotype was sampled from a man aged 50 or older who received an inactivated influenza vaccine. The source material was PBMCs from blood, sampled on the day of vaccination. The CDR3 nucleotides read TGTGCCAGCAGCGTAGAGGGAAACCTATACCAAGAGACCCAGTACTTC. Its protein is CASSVEGNLYQETQYF.